This T cell receptor beta chain was obtained from a study of blood T cells in healthy people across ages (dated by TCRdb to between 2014 and 2017). At the level of the whole study: In model experiments, roughly one uniquely barcoded TCR beta cDNA molecule per two T cells was captured by template switching. The donors were split into four age groups: young (average roughly 15 years), middle-aged (roughly 40), aged (roughly 65) and long-lived (over 80). To avoid experimental bias, donors of different ages were distributed randomly across sequencing lanes. For two donors (one aged 18 to 30 and one aged 80 or older), the study analyzed two additional independent replicas of 1 million unique cDNA reads from the same blood draw. The study measured age-related changes in TCR beta repertoire diversity using deep sequencing normalized with unique cDNA molecular identifiers.

With regard to this clonotype: There is no known antigen for this receptor. The sample holds no much larger clone one base away, and base qualities are not on file.

Donors were around 37 systemically healthy Caucasian individuals from Russia aged roughly 6 to 90 years. About 10 milliliters of peripheral blood were collected from each donor into EDTA-treated Vacutainer tubes. PBMCs were isolated by Ficoll-Paque density-gradient centrifugation, with at least 7 million obtained per sample. Total RNA was extracted from PBMCs with Trizol reagent, with at least 6 micrograms obtained per sample. The percentages of naive CD45RAhigh/CD27high T cells were determined by flow cytometry on a PBMC aliquot from every donor. Library prep was done by 5' RACE. Sequenced using an Illumina HiSeq 2500. A second PCR of about 7 to 12 cycles was run with a J-beta primer mix and a sample-barcoded 5' primer. A unique molecular identifier was introduced onto each TCR beta cDNA molecule by a template-switch 5' adaptor carrying 12 random nucleotides. At least 3 million CDR3-containing paired-end reads were obtained from each sample. First-strand cDNA synthesis was performed from all RNA using the Mint cDNA synthesis kit, with priming by a TRBC-specific oligonucleotide. All cDNA was treated with uracil-DNA glycosylase and then went through a first 18-cycle PCR with the universal primers M1SS and BC2_uni_R. The original methods were these. For normalization, 1 million high-quality reads, each with a distinct molecular identifier, were randomly selected from each sample. Instead of being binned into consensus sequences, reads that shared molecular identifiers were thrown out. MiTCR, with a Q25 quality threshold and the strictest error-elimination algorithm, was used for CDR3 identification, clonotype clustering and error correction. A nonparametric unseen species model with Euler transformation was used to estimate a lower bound on total TCR beta diversity. The public reads were run again by TCRdb, first through fastp at Q25 and then through MiXCR, and only productive beta chains were kept. Rows merge per CDR3 protein into single entries with the most common DNA and genes. The V and J calls follow TCRdb's processing rather than the paper's. The sample table contains roughly 930,000 distinct CDR3 sequences; only one count was recorded for about 48% of them. Jointly, the top ten make up 13% of the sample.

Broad study findings and their caveats: Since profiling was done on bulk unsorted PBMCs, naive and antigen-experienced compartments could not be conclusively compared. Compared with the aged group, the long-lived group had more naive CD4+ T cells, fewer expanded clones and increased TCR diversity, suggesting age selection. The percentage of naive T cells measured by flow cytometry correlated strongly with observed TCR beta diversity. Estimates of total diversity based on one million sequenced T cells were considered lower bounds and underestimates. Because donor CMV infection status was unknown, age-related changes in expanded clonotypes were potentially confounded. Observed TCR beta diversity per million T cells fell roughly linearly with age, and a significant reduction was already apparent by age approximately 40.

This TCR derives from a man younger than 40 in good health. Source material: blood.

This receptor has the CDR3 CASSLTVYYEQYF. Read as DNA, the sequence is TGCGCCAGCAGCCTGACAGTATACTACGAGCAGTACTTC. The receptor chain draws on TRBV5-1 and TRBJ2-7; TRBD1 might be the D gene, on 5 matching bases. V is shortened by 4 bases, J by 3 bases, and the region joining them spans 11 bases. The CDR3 runs 13 amino acids, cysteine and phenylalanine included. Only CDR3 DNA is held: 39 bases, read in frame from base 1. CDR1 and CDR2 are drawn from the germline V gene: SGHRS, YFSETQ.